A single sample is the source of the 9 T cell receptor beta chains below, sequenced in a study of blood T cell repertoires in COVID-19. The assay was immunoSEQ multiplex PCR, and TCRdb's table has in-frame clones only and misses some. Of nearly 50,000 clones listed, around 86% are singletons. The sequenced sample consisted of peripheral blood. The source of these receptors is a woman of 80 years or more with COVID-19, enrolled during active disease.

This clone was detected only a few times. This chain joins TRBV10-2 and TRBJ1-4, with 9 bases matching TRBD1. Germline V lookup: CDR1 WSHSY, CDR2 SAAADI. The CDR3 has 14 residues. J lost 8 bases, V lost 6 bases, and 7 bases had no gene match. The CDR3 region has the DNA TGCGCCAGCAGGTCGACAGGGGGTAGGGAAAAACTGTTTTTT. Translated: CASRSTGGREKLFF.

The chain links TRBV7-9 to TRBJ1-1, with 7 bases matching TRBD1. The germline gives CDR1 SEHNR, CDR2 FQNEAQ (reference sequence). J was trimmed by 1 base and V by 4 bases; bases with no gene match: 6. This CDR3 contains 15 residues. The DNA of the CDR3 is TGTGCCAGCAGCTACCGACAGGGATCGAACACTGAAGCTTTCTTT. Its protein product is CASSYRQGSNTEAFF.

The chain links TRBV3-1 (or the pseudogene TRBV3-2) to TRBJ1-3; 7 bases are shared with TRBD1. Germline V gene lookup returns CDR1 LGHDT and CDR2 YNNKEL (reference sequence). CDR3 size: 15 residues. Unmatched junction bases numbered 3, after V lost 0 bases and J lost 4 bases. CDR3 bases: TGTGCCAGCAGCCAAGAGGACAGGAGGGGAAACACCATATATTTT. This gives the protein CASSQEDRRGNTIYF.

The chain combines TRBV7-9 with TRBJ1-4, with D uncertain. The CDR3 extends over 14 amino acids. Between the trimmed V and J ends, which lost 3 bases and 3 bases, there was a span of 8 bases. From germline, CDR1 is SEHNR and CDR2 FQNEAQ (reference sequence). The CDR3, as DNA: TGTGCCAGCAGCTTGGCACAGTCTAATGAAAAACTGTTTTTT. It translates to CASSLAQSNEKLFF.

The genes are TRBV5-4 and TRBJ2-5; 10 nucleotides match TRBD2. Losses at the gene ends were 0 bases for V and 3 bases for J; bases not matched to a gene: 8. This CDR3 has 17 residues. Per the germline V gene, CDR1 is SGHNT and CDR2 is YYREEE (reference sequence). The CDR3 is CASSLGGLAGVEETQYF. The CDR3 region has the DNA TGTGCCAGCAGCTTGGGGGGCCTAGCGGGAGTGGAAGAGACCCAGTACTTC.

The chain links TRBV7-9 to TRBJ2-7; 14 nucleotides align to TRBD2. CDR1 and CDR2 from the germline V gene are SEHNR and FQNEAQ (reference sequence). V trimming: 5 bases; J trimming: 5 bases; junction bases outside the gene matches: 14. This CDR3 has 18 amino acids. CDR3 bases: TGTGCCAGCAGCCCACGGACTAGCGGGAGGTTGCTTGGGAACGAGCAGTACTTC. This encodes CASSPRTSGRLLGNEQYF.

This clone showed up just once. This chain joins TRBV14 and TRBJ2-2; 9 nucleotides line up with TRBD1. The germline V gene has CDR1 SGHDN and CDR2 FVKESK. The J segment lost 6 bases and the V segment lost 4 bases, leaving 6 bases of the junction unmatched. There are 15 residues in the CDR3. CDR3 sequence (DNA): TGTGCCAGCAGCCTGGGACAGGGCAGGGCCGGGGAGCTGTTTTTT. Amino acids: CASSLGQGRAGELFF.

V and J are TRBV5-4 and TRBJ2-5; the D gene is possibly TRBD2 (7 bases). The CDR3 is 17 amino acids. Trimming removed 4 bases from V and 1 base from J, with 20 bases in between. CDR1 and CDR2 from the germline V gene are SGHNT and YYREEE (reference sequence). In DNA form, the CDR3 reads TGTGCCAGCAGCCCCCGGGGGGCAGAGAGATCCCAAGAGACCCAGTACTTC. It encodes CASSPRGAERSQETQYF.

V is TRBV21-1 and J is TRBJ1-3; the DNA was not compared with TRBD1, the D call given in the table. TRBV21-1 is a pseudogene locus. This CDR3 contains 13 residues. In DNA form, the CDR3 reads TGTGCCGCAGGAAGGGGGACCGGAAACACCATATATTTT. Its protein is CAAGRGTGNTIYF.